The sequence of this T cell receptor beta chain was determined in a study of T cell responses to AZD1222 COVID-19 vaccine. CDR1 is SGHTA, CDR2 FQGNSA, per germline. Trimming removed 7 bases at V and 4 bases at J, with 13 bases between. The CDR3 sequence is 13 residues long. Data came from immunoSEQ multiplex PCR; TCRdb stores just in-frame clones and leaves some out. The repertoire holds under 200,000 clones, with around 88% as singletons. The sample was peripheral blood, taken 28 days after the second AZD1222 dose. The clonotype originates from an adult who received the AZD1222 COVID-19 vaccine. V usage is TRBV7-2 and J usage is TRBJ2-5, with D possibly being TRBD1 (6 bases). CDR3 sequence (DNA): TGTGCCAGCAACGGAGGCAGGGGAGAGACCCAGTACTTC. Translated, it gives CASNGGRGETQYF.